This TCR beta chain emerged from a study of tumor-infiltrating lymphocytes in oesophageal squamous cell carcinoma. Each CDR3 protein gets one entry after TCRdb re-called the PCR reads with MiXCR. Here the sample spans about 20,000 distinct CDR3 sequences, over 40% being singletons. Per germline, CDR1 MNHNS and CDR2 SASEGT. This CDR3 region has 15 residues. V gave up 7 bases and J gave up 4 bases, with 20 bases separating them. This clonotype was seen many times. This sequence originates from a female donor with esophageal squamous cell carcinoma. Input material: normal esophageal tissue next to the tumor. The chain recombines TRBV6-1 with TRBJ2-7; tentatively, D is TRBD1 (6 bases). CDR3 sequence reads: CASTHITGFSYEQYF. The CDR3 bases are TGTGCCAGCACCCACATTACAGGGTTCTCGTACGAGCAGTACTTC.